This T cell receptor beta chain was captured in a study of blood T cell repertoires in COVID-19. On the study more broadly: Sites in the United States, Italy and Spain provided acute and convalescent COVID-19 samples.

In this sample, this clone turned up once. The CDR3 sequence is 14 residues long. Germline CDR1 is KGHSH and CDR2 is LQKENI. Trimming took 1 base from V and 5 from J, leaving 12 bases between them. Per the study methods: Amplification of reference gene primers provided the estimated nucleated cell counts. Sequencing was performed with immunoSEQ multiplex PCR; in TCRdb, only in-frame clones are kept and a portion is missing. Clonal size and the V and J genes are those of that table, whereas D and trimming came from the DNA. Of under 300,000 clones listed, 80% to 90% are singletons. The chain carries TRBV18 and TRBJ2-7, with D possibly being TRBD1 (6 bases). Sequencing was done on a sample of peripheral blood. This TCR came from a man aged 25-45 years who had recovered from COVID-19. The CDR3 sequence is CASSPLGGRNEQYF. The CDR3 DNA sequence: TGTGCCAGCTCACCACTAGGGGGTCGGAACGAGCAGTACTTC.